This TCR beta chain originates from a study of cytomegalovirus exposure and HLA in healthy donors. The PCR employed 60 Vbeta primers together with 13 Jbeta primers. Only in-frame clones appear in the TCRdb table, and some are missing; sequencing was by immunoSEQ multiplex PCR. Of approximately 220,000 clones in the sample, 60% to 85% were seen once. Study-wide results and caveats: 16,951 TCR beta sequences were associated with HLA alleles at 0.05 false discovery rate in a later analysis.

The CDR3 totals 15 residues. The V segment lost 4 bases and the J segment 3 bases; nucleotides outside the gene matches: 8. Germline-derived CDR1 and CDR2 are SGHTA and FQGNSA. As regards this clone: The antigen is unknown.

The chain recombines TRBV7-2 with TRBJ1-2; 7 bases are shared with TRBD1. Material: PBMCs. The receptor was derived from a man aged 40-50 years in good health and CMV-seronegative. Here the CDR3 DNA reads TGTGCCAGCAGCTCAGAGGGACAGAACTACTATGGCTACACCTTC. It translates to CASSSEGQNYYGYTF.